Given below is one T cell receptor beta chain in context. This entry is derived from a study of T cell repertoires in cytomegalovirus infection. TCRdb re-called the reads through MiXCR, storing one row per CDR3 protein. Of a few hundred thousand distinct CDR3 sequences in the sample, 15% to 20% are singletons; the top ten hold 8.7%. Per the germline V gene, CDR1 is LNHNV and CDR2 is YYDKDF (reference sequence). CDR3 length equals 14 residues. V lost 3 bases to trimming and J lost 5 bases, with 10 bases between them. The TCR was taken from a human donor in good health (CMV status not recorded). Some clones in this sample may be carry-over from other donors' samples. The specimen was PBMCs. This sequence joins TRBV15 and TRBJ1-4; D not certain. This chain's CDR3 is CATSRQAENEKLFF. CDR3 DNA: TGTGCCACCAGCAGGCAGGCGGAGAATGAAAAACTGTTTTTT.